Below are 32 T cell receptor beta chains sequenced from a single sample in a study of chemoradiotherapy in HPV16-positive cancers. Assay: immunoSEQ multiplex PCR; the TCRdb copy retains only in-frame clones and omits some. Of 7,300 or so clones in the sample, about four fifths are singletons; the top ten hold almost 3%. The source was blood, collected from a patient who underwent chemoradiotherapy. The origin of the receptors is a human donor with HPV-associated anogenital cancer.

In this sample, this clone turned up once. The CDR3 is CASSLMRTGMNTEAFF. The CDR3 DNA reads as TGTGCCAGCAGCTTAATGAGGACGGGAATGAACACTGAAGCTTTCTTT. The chain couples TRBV7-2 to TRBJ1-1, with D uncertain. The V gene's germline CDR1 is SGHTA and CDR2 FQGNSA. The CDR3 loop spans 16 amino acids. Trimming removed 2 bases from V and 0 bases from J, with 13 bases in between. The full variable domain, in which reference TRBV7-2 and TRBJ1-1 provide the parts outside the CDR3, is GAGVSQSPSNKVTEKGKDVELRCDPISGHTALYWYRQSLGQGLEFLIYFQGNSAPDKSGLPSDRFSAERTGGSVSTLTIQRTQQEDSAVYLCASSLMRTGMNTEAFFGQGTRLTVV.

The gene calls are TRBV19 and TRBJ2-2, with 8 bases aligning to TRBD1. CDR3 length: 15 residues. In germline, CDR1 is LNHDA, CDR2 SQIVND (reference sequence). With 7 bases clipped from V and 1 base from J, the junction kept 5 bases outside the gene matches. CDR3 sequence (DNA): TGTGCCAGTACCCCGGACAGGGAGAACACCGGGGAGCTGTTTTTT. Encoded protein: CASTPDRENTGELFF. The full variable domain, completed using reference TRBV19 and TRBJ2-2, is DGGITQSPKYLFRKEGQNVTLSCEQNLNHDAMYWYRQDPGQGLRLIYYSQIVNDFQKGDIAEGYSVSREKKESFPLTVTSAQKNPTAFYLCASTPDRENTGELFFGEGSRLTVL.

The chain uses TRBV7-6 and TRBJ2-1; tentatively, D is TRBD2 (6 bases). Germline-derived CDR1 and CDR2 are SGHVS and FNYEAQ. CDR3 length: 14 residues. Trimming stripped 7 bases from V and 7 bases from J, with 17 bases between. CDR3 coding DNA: TGTGCCAGCACTCTTGGTGGGGAGGTGAATGAGCAGTTCTTC. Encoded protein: CASTLGGEVNEQFF.

The DNA of the CDR3 is TGTGCCAGCAGCCCTGGGGACAGCTCAGATACGCAGTATTTT. Its protein is CASSPGDSSDTQYF. V gene TRBV4-2 combines with J gene TRBJ2-3; 7 positions agree with TRBD1. The V gene end was trimmed by 4 bases and the J gene end by 4 bases; junction bases not matched to a gene: 5. The CDR3 sequence is 14 residues long. Germline-derived CDR1 and CDR2 are LGHNA and YNFKEQ.

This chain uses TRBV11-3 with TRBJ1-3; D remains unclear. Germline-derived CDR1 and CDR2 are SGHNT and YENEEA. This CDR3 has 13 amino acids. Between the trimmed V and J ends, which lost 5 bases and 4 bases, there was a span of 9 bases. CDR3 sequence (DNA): TGTGCCAGCAGCCGCGGCAGGGGAAACACCATATATTTT. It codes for CASSRGRGNTIYF.

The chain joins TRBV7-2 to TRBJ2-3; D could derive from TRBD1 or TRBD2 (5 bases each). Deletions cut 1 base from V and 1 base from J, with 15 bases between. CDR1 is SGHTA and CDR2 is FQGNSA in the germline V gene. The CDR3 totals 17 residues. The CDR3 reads CASSLGGDPLGTDTQYF. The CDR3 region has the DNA TGTGCCAGCAGCTTAGGAGGGGACCCCCTCGGCACAGATACGCAGTATTTT.

The CDR3 loop is CASRGQGQDGYTF. The CDR3 DNA reads TGTGCCAGCAGGGGACAGGGACAAGATGGCTACACCTTC. The V and J genes are TRBV11-2 and TRBJ1-2; 9 nucleotides agree with TRBD1. Germline values: CDR1 SGHAT, CDR2 FQNNGV. The V gene end was trimmed by 6 bases and the J gene end by 6 bases; junction bases not matched to a gene: 5. The CDR3 contains 13 residues.

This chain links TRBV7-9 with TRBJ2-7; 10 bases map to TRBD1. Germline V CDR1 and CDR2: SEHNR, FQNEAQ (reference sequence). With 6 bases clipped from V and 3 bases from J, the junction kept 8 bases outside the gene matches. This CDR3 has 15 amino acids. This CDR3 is CASSLEGQGVYEQYF. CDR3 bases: TGTGCCAGCAGTTTGGAAGGACAGGGGGTCTACGAGCAGTACTTC.

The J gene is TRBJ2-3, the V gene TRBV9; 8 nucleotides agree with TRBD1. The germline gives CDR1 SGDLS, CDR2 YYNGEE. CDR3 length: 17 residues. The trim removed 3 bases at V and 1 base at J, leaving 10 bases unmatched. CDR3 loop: CASSARTGYSGTDTQYF. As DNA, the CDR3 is TGTGCCAGCAGCGCCCGGACAGGGTATTCTGGCACAGATACGCAGTATTTT.

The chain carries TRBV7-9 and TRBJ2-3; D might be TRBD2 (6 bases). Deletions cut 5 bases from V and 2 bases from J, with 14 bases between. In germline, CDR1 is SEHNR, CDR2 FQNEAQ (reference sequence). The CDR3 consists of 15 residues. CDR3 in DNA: TGTGCCAGCAGCAGCAGTCTAGCGAACACAGATACGCAGTATTTT. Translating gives CASSSSLANTDTQYF.

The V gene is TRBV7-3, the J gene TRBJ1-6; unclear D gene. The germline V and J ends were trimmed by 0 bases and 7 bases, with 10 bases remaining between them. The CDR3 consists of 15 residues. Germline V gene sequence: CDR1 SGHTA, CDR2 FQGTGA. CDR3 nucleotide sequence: TGTGCCAGCAGCTTAACGCGTACCGGCAATTCACCCCTCCACTTT. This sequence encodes CASSLTRTGNSPLHF.

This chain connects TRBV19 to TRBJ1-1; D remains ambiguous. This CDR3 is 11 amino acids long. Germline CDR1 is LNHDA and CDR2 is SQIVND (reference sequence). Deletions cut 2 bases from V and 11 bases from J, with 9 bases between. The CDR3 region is CASSISWTAFF. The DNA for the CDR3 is TGTGCCAGTAGTATAAGTTGGACGGCTTTCTTT.

The CDR3 protein is CASSEDGGLGTSGDEQFF. The CDR3 nucleotides are TGTGCCAGCAGTGAAGACGGGGGTCTCGGGACTAGCGGGGATGAGCAGTTCTTC. V usage is TRBV2 and J usage is TRBJ2-1; 13 bases are shared with TRBD2. This CDR3 region has 18 residues. The germline V gene encodes CDR1 SNHLY and CDR2 FYNNEI. Trimming removed 1 base from V and 8 bases from J; junction bases left unmatched: 11.

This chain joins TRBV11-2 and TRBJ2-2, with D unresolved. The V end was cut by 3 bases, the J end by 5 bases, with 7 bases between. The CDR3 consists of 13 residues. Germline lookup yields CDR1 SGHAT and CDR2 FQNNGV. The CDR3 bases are TGTGCCAGCAGCTTCGTCGAGACCGGGGAGCTGTTTTTT. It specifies CASSFVETGELFF. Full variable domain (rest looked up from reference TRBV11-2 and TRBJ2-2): EAGVAQSPRYKIIEKRQSVAFWCNPISGHATLYWYQQILGQGPKLLIQFQNNGVVDDSQLPKDRFSAERLKGVDSTLKIQPAKLEDSAVYLCASSFVETGELFFGEGSRLTVL.

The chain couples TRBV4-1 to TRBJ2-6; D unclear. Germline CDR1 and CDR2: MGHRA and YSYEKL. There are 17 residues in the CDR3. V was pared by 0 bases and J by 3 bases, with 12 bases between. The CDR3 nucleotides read TGCGCCAGCAGCCAAGAAGGGTACATGAATGGGGCCAACGTCCTGACTTTC. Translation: CASSQEGYMNGANVLTF.

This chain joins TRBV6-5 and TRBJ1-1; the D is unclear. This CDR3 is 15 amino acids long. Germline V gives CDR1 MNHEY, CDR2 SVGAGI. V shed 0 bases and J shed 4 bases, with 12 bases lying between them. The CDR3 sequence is CASSYSMVAGTEAFF. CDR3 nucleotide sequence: TGTGCCAGCAGTTACTCGATGGTGGCGGGCACTGAAGCTTTCTTT.

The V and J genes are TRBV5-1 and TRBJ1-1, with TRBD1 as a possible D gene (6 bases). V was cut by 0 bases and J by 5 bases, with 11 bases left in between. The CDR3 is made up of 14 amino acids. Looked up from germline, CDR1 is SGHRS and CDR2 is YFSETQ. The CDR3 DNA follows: TGCGCCAGCAGCTTGGTAGGAGGGGGGACTGAAGCTTTCTTT. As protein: CASSLVGGGTEAFF. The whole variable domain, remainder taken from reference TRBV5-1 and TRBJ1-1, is KAGVTQTPRYLIKTRGQQVTLSCSPISGHRSVSWYQQTPGQGLQFLFEYFSETQRNKGNFPGRFSGRQFSNSRSEMNVSTLELGDSALYLCASSLVGGGTEAFFGQGTRLTVV.

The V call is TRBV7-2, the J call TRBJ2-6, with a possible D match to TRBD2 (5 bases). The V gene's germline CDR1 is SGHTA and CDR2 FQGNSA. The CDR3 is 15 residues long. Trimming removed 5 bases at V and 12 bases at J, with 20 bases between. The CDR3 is CASSTLRQAGGVLTF. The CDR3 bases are TGTGCCAGCAGCACTTTACGTCAAGCCGGAGGCGTCCTGACTTTC.

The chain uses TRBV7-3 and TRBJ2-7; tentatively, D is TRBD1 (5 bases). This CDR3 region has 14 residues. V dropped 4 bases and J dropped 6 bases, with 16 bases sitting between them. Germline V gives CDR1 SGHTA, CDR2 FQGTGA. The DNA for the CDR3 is TGTGCCAGCAGCTGGGCCCAGGGTACTTCCGAGCAGTACTTC. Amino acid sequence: CASSWAQGTSEQYF.

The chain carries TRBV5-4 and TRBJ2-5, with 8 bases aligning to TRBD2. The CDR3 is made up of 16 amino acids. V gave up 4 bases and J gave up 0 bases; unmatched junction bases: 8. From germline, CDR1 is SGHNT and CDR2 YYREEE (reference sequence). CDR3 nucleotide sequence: TGTGCCAGCAGCCGCGGGGGCGGGGGGTACCAAGAGACCCAGTACTTC. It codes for CASSRGGGGYQETQYF. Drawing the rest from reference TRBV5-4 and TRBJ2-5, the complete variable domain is ETGVTQSPTHLIKTRGQQVTLRCSSQSGHNTVSWYQQALGQGPQFIFQYYREEENGRGNFPPRFSGLQFPNYSSELNVNALELDDSALYLCASSRGGGGYQETQYFGPGTRLLVL.

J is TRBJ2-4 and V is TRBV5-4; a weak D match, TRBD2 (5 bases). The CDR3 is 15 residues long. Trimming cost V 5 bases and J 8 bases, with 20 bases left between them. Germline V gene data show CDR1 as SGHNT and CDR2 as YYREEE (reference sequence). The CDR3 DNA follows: TGTGCCAGCAGGTCTAGCAGTCCCCCTGGGGACATTCAGTACTTC. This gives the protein CASRSSSPPGDIQYF.

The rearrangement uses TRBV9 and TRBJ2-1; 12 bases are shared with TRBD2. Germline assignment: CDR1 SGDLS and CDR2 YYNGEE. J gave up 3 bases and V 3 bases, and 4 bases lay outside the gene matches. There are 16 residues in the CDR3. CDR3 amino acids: CASSGLAGVFYNEQFF. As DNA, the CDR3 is TGTGCCAGCAGCGGACTAGCGGGGGTTTTCTACAATGAGCAGTTCTTC.

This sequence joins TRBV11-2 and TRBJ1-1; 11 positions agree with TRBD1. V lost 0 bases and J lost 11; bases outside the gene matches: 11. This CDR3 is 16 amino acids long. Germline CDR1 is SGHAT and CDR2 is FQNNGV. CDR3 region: CASSLDKRTGGAGAFF. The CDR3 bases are TGTGCCAGCAGCTTAGATAAGAGGACAGGGGGCGCGGGGGCTTTCTTT.

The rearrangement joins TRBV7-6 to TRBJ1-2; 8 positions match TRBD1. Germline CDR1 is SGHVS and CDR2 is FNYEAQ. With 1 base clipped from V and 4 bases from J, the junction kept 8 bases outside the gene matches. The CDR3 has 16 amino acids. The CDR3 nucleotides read TGTGCCAGCAGCTTAGGAGATCACAGGGGGGTCTATGGCTACACCTTC. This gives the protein CASSLGDHRGVYGYTF. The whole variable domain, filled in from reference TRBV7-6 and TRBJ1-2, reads GAGVSQSPRYKVTKRGQDVALRCDPISGHVSLYWYRQALGQGPEFLTYFNYEAQQDKSGLPNDRFSAERPEGSISTLTIQRTEQRDSAMYRCASSLGDHRGVYGYTFGSGTRLTVV.

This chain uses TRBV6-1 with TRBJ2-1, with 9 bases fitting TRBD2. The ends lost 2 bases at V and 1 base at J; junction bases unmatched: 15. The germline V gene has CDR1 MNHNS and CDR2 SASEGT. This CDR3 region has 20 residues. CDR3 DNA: TGTGCCAGCAGTGAACTTAGAGGGCTAGCGGGGACCATATCCTACAATGAGCAGTTCTTC. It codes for CASSELRGLAGTISYNEQFF.

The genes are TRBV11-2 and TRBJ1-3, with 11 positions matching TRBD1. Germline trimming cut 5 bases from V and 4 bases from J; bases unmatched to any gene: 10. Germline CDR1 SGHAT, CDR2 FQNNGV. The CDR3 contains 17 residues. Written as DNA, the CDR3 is TGTGCCAGCAGCGCCTGGACAGGGGGCGCCTGGGGAAACACCATATATTTT. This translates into CASSAWTGGAWGNTIYF.

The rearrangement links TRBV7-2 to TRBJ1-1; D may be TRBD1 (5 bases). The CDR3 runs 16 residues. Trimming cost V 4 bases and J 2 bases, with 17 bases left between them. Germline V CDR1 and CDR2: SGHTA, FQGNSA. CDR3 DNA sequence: TGTGCCAGCAGCTCCACAGGAGGCGGGATTAACACTGAAGCTTTCTTT. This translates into CASSSTGGGINTEAFF.

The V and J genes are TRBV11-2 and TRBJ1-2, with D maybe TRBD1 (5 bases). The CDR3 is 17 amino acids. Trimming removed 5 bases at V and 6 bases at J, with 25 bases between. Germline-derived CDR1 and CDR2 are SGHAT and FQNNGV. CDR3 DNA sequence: TGTGCCAGCAGCCAGTGGCAGGGATCCCTACTTCTCCATGGCTACACCTTC. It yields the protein CASSQWQGSLLLHGYTF.

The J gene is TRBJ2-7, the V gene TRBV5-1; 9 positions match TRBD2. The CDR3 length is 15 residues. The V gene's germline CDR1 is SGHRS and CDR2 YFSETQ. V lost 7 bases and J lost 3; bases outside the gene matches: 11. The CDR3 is CASRGEAGGFYEQYF. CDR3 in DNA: TGCGCCAGCCGGGGCGAAGCGGGGGGATTCTACGAGCAGTACTTC.

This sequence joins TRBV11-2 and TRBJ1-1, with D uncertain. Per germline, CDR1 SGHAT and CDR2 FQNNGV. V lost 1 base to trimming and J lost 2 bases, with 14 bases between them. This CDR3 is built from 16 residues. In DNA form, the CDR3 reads TGTGCCAGCAGCTTAGCACTAGCGGGGTTCAACACTGAAGCTTTCTTT. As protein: CASSLALAGFNTEAFF.

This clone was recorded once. The DNA of the CDR3 is TGTGCCAGCAGCTACCCGGGACAGGGTACTACTGAAGCTTTCTTT. This translates into CASSYPGQGTTEAFF. The V call is TRBV7-9, the J call TRBJ1-1; TRBD1 aligns across 9 bases. The CDR3 consists of 15 residues. Germline V lookup: CDR1 SEHNR, CDR2 FQNEAQ (reference sequence). V lost 4 bases and J lost 5; bases outside the gene matches: 8.

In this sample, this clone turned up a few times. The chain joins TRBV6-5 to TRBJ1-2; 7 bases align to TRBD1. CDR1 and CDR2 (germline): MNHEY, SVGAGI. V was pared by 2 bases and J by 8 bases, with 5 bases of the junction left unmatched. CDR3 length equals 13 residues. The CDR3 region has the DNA TGTGCCAGCAGTTACGGCAGGGGGGAGGGCTACACCTTC. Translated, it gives CASSYGRGEGYTF.